Below are 12 T cell receptor beta chains sequenced from a single sample in a study of blood T cell repertoires in COVID-19. Profiled with immunoSEQ multiplex PCR; TCRdb holds only in-frame clones, not every one. This sample carries approximately 110,000 clones, around 84% of them seen once, and the ten largest clones take 2.1%. Specimen: peripheral blood. The receptors were sampled from a human donor in a cohort sampled during active COVID-19.

The chain uses TRBV3-1 (or the pseudogene TRBV3-2) and TRBJ1-4, with 7 positions matching TRBD1. CDR3 size: 15 residues. The J segment lost 7 bases and the V segment lost 1 base, leaving 6 bases of the junction unmatched. Germline V gene data show CDR1 as LGHDT and CDR2 as YNNKEL (reference sequence). This chain's CDR3 is CASSQGTGTSEKLFF. The CDR3 nucleotides are TGTGCCAGCAGCCAAGGGACAGGAACGAGTGAAAAACTGTTTTTT.

This chain connects TRBV28 to TRBJ2-7, with a weak D call TRBD2 (6 bases). Germline CDR1 MDHEN, CDR2 SYDVKM. The ends were cut back, 6 bases at V and 4 bases at J, with 13 bases in the middle. The CDR3 consists of 13 residues. For the CDR3, the DNA is TGTGCCAGCAGAGTAGCGGCGGAATACGAGCAGTACTTC. Its protein product is CASRVAAEYEQYF.

This rearrangement joins TRBV5-1 to TRBJ1-6; tentatively, D is TRBD1 (6 bases). Between the trimmed V and J ends, which lost 0 bases and 6 bases, there was a span of 19 bases. The CDR3 covers 18 residues. Germline assignment: CDR1 SGHRS and CDR2 YFSETQ. The CDR3 sequence: CASSLGQVQTRSNSPLHF. The CDR3 DNA is TGCGCCAGCAGCTTGGGACAGGTACAAACGAGGAGTAATTCACCCCTCCACTTT.

The chain is built from TRBV4-1 and TRBJ2-7; 8 bases line up with TRBD2. In germline, CDR1 is MGHRA, CDR2 YSYEKL. This CDR3 contains 16 residues. Unmatched junction bases numbered 8, after V lost 1 base and J lost 3 bases. As DNA, the CDR3 is TGCGCCAGCAGCCAAGCTGCCGGGGGGGTGATCTACGAGCAGTACTTC. Translated, it gives CASSQAAGGVIYEQYF.

This chain joins TRBV2 and TRBJ2-5; D may be TRBD1 (6 bases). CDR3 length: 14 amino acids. Germline CDR1 SNHLY, CDR2 FYNNEI. Trimming removed 7 bases from V and 4 bases from J, with 16 bases in between. The CDR3 protein is CASTPGTSVETQYF. The CDR3, as DNA: TGTGCCAGCACCCCAGGGACATCTGTAGAGACCCAGTACTTC.

The rearrangement links TRBV6-7 to TRBJ2-7, with D possibly TRBD1 on 5 matching bases. TRBV6-7 is designated an ORF whose function remains uncertain. The CDR3 is made up of 14 amino acids. V was clipped by 2 bases and J by 3 bases, with 11 bases between them. The CDR3 DNA sequence: TGTGCCAGCAGTTACCCAGACAGACTCTACGAGCAGTACTTC. Protein product: CASSYPDRLYEQYF.

The chain is built from TRBV6-5 and TRBJ1-4, with 7 nucleotides matching TRBD1. With 6 bases clipped from V and 7 bases from J, the junction kept 5 bases outside the gene matches. The CDR3 is 13 residues long. Looked up from germline, CDR1 is MNHEY and CDR2 is SVGAGI. The chain's CDR3 is CASRRDRGEKLFF. The CDR3 bases are TGTGCCAGCAGACGGGACAGAGGTGAAAAACTGTTTTTT.

This rearrangement joins TRBV2 to TRBJ1-1; no definite D call. CDR3 length: 13 amino acids. The V end lost 6 bases, the J end lost 4 bases, and 12 bases lay between the germline ends. Germline loops: CDR1 SNHLY, CDR2 FYNNEI. The DNA for the CDR3 is TGTGCCAGCAGGGGAGAGGGTAGCACTGAAGCTTTCTTT. Protein product: CASRGEGSTEAFF.

The chain joins TRBV19 to TRBJ2-7, with D perhaps TRBD2 (5 bases). The CDR3 has 18 residues. V lost 7 bases to trimming and J lost 0 bases, with 25 bases between them. The V gene's germline CDR1 is LNHDA and CDR2 SQIVND (reference sequence). CDR3 sequence reads: CASTSGRLRYDGSYEQYF. DNA for the CDR3: TGTGCCAGTACCTCCGGGCGACTACGTTATGATGGCTCCTACGAGCAGTACTTC.

This clone has only one observation. This chain links TRBV15 with TRBJ2-1; weak D call: TRBD1 (5 bases). The ends were cut back, 0 bases at V and 4 bases at J, with 13 bases in the middle. Germline V gene lookup returns CDR1 LNHNV and CDR2 YYDKDF (reference sequence). The CDR3 loop spans 16 amino acids. The CDR3 here is CATSREWQGTYNEQFF. The CDR3 nucleotides read TGTGCCACCAGCAGAGAGTGGCAGGGCACTTACAATGAGCAGTTCTTC.

This chain uses TRBV2 with TRBJ2-3; 8 nucleotides align to TRBD2. The V and J ends lost 6 bases and 4 bases, in that order; junction bases with no gene match: 12. This CDR3 is 16 amino acids long. The germline V gene has CDR1 SNHLY and CDR2 FYNNEI. CDR3 sequence reads: CASRPEAGEGSDTQYF. The DNA of the CDR3 is TGTGCCAGCAGGCCAGAAGCGGGAGAAGGGTCAGATACGCAGTATTTT.

V usage is TRBV18 and J usage is TRBJ2-6; D is undetermined. Germline CDR1 KGHSH, CDR2 LQKENI. Trimming removed 0 bases at V and 0 bases at J, with 9 bases between. This CDR3 contains 17 residues. The CDR3 DNA sequence: TGTGCCAGCTCACCACCTAACAGCTTCTCTGGGGCCAACGTCCTGACTTTC. It translates to CASSPPNSFSGANVLTF. Together with reference TRBV18 and TRBJ2-6, the CDR3 gives the full variable domain: NAGVMQNPRHLVRRRGQEARLRCSPMKGHSHVYWYRQLPEEGLKFMVYLQKENIIDESGMPKERFSAEFPKEGPSILRIQQVVRGDSAAYFCASSPPNSFSGANVLTFGAGSRLTVL.